This entry is about one T cell receptor (beta chain). Its antigen is still unknown. Nothing much larger sits one base from this clone, and base qualities are not available. Library creation used the immunoSEQ multiplex PCR assay. The multiplex PCR relied on a mix of 60 forward primers for TCR Vbeta segments and 13 reverse primers for TCR Jbeta segments. A multiplex PCR assay on genomic DNA amplified the CDR3 region of rearranged TCR beta genes. The Illumina HiSeq System was used to sequence the amplified TCR beta libraries as 87-base-pair reads. The source study handled its data this way. A later analysis counted some 80 million unique TCR beta chains across the 550 to 700 repertoires, and 10 million to 11 million of these chains were shared by at least two donors. Raw reads were error-corrected and collapsed into unique sequences by a nearest-neighbor algorithm in which closely related sequences were merged to remove PCR and sequencing errors. To assign V, D and J gene segments, CDR3 sequences were aligned to IMGT reference sequences. For a sequence to be retained, a match of at least six nucleotides was required to both a V gene segment and a J gene segment. Rearrangements were called productive when the CDR3 lacked stop codons and stayed in frame with V and J; all others were non-productive. Following IMGT convention, CDR3 was defined as the stretch from the second conserved V-encoded cysteine up to the conserved J-encoded phenylalanine. Sequences without an unambiguous match to a single V gene segment were excluded from the earlier analysis of 450 to 650 of the donors. An earlier analysis of 587 of the donors called V segments functional above 56.7% productive rearrangements and segregating when the between-donor standard deviation exceeded 5%. A statistical classification framework was built for diagnosing cytomegalovirus status from the catalog of TCR beta chain sequences. In a later analysis, TCR nucleotide sequences were compared against IMGT/GENE-DB human TR gene sequences so that V and J genes could be assigned. The TCRdist pipeline was used in a later analysis to assign CDR3 sequences and most-parsimonious VDJ recombination scenarios. In a later analysis, each TCR beta chain was defined by its CDR3 amino acid sequence together with its V-gene family, and reads without a unique V-gene family were excluded. A later analysis removed 592 highly shared, low-generation-probability nucleotide sequences to deal with suspected cross-contamination and a sequencing artifact. In a later analysis, a clonal expansion index was calculated for each public chain from normalized within-repertoire ranks of inferred template counts. In a later analysis, generation probabilities were computed using a VDJ recombination model fitted to out-of-frame rearrangements, and the results were checked against IGoR. In a later analysis, TCR-TCR, TCR-HLA and TCR-CMV co-occurrence was scored with hypergeometric tests, and a repertoire-size bias correction was applied to TCR pairs. In a later analysis, false discovery rates were estimated by permuting HLA or CMV assignments 20 times. In a later analysis, co-occurring TCRs were grouped with DBSCAN, and TCRdist sequence similarity was added when clustering was performed within HLA-allele-positive subsets. For co-occurrence clustering, repertoires with fewer than 30,000 or more than 120,000 public chains were excluded, along with about five repertoires with anomalous nucleotide sharing. TCRdb provides this immuneACCESS table in a form limited to in-frame rearrangements. Some clones are lacking; in checked studies, under half of them reflect an unresolved V gene, and why the rest are absent is not known. V and J calls and clone size are as listed in that table; D and trimming were resolved from the DNA. The sample table holds approximately 130,000 clones, of which 70% to 85% were seen once. In total, the top ten clones hold under 3% of the sample.

The record originates from a study of cytomegalovirus exposure and HLA in healthy donors (dated by TCRdb to 2016 to 2017). Turning to the overall study: According to an earlier analysis of a few hundred of the donors, some 180 million T cells yielded over 90 million unique TCR beta sequences and roughly 280 Gb of sequence data. Roughly 300 gigabases of sequencing data and tens of millions of unique TCR sequences were included in an early release covering around 650 HLA-typed donors. Of the roughly 390 genotyped donors, 80% to 90% were placed in the genetic ancestry cluster associated with self-reported Caucasian donors. The aim of the study was to test whether cataloging public T cell receptors could identify signatures of past pathogen exposure. The study used immunosequencing to profile the T cell repertoires of several hundred subjects and linked those repertoires to cytomegalovirus serostatus. Besides the first cohort of more than 650 subjects, a separate validation cohort made up of roughly 120 different subjects was used. To predict cytomegalovirus infection status, the study brought together high-throughput TCR immunosequencing, statistical association of individual TCRs with disease status, and machine learning. A later analysis re-examined previously published TCR beta repertoires from more than 650 donors and added high-resolution HLA genotyping to investigate patterns of TCR occurrence. In the later analysis, no new phenotypic data were used to find candidate immune exposures; instead, reliance was placed on TCR beta sequences and their occurrence across donors. An earlier analysis of fewer than 750 of the donors used high-throughput TCR beta sequencing to judge whether each TCR beta V gene segment behaved as functional or pseudogenic. Donor age, sex, ethnicity and CMV serostatus were compiled alongside the repertoire data. A later genetic analysis took genome-wide SNP genotypes for about 65% of the roughly 670 donors and used that subset as a discovery cohort. All discovery cohort repertoires had been generated using a single sequencing platform. Class I and class II HLA loci were covered by the typing at four-digit resolution. The number of typed donors differed by locus: 629-630 for A, B, C, DRB1 and DQB1; some 540 for DQA1; approximately 600 for DPA1; and about 470 for DPB1. Roughly 5 DR-DQ haplotypes were handled as single units for association and clustering, since linkage in the cohort was strong. Across approximately 400 genotyped donors of the cohort, an average of about 200,000 unique TCR beta nucleotide sequences per donor were sequenced, and roughly a sixth of those sequences were non-productive.

General study outcomes and caveats: In a later analysis, HLA-associated TCR beta chains were found to be more clonally expanded and to have lower generation probabilities than equally common non-associated chains. The earlier analysis of fewer than 750 of the donors excluded fewer than 20 rarely observed V segments, including chromosome 9 orphons, because counts were too low. In both the original and validation cohorts, the classifier was reported to diagnose cytomegalovirus status with high specificity and sensitivity. A total of about 180 TCR beta chains were listed by the study as associated with cytomegalovirus. The sequencing pipeline was judged likely to have produced a cluster of highly shared sequence variants as a technical artifact. According to a later analysis, TCR association rates differed among HLA loci, with DRB1 alleles showing the most associated TCRs and HLA-C alleles showing the fewest. Presence/absence analyses assumed roughly uniform sequencing depth across donors, an assumption that may not hold. When HLA alleles, especially DR and DQ, strongly co-occurred, attributing TCR associations to individual alleles was difficult. Linkage disequilibrium might explain the correlated functional status among segregating V segments, but an unknown experimental factor could not be ruled out. Some IMGT-functional V segments, including TRBV6-2 and TRBV6-3, could not be told apart with the 87-base-pair reads, so those segments were excluded. While some public TCRs were present in many individuals, most TCR sequences turned up only very rarely across donors. In an earlier analysis of some 500 of the donors, most TCR beta V segments appeared in productive rearrangements about 87% or about 30% of the time, broadly matching IMGT annotations. The authors suggested that the approach could potentially be generalized to other disease states and immunological phenotypes. V-gene and J-gene trimming of TCR beta chains was associated with a missense DCLRE1C variant in a later genetic analysis, and the association was replicated in an independent cohort. Three of the identified cytomegalovirus-associated TCR beta chains were confirmed in vitro to be specific for cytomegalovirus antigens. In a later genetic analysis, fewer N-insertions in productive TCRs were reported among donors in an Asian-associated ancestry cluster than the roughly 640-donor mean. In a later analysis, around 15,000 TCR beta sequences were associated with specific HLA alleles at a false discovery rate of 0.05. A further reported finding was that TCR beta sequences accurately predicted the HLA-A and HLA-B alleles for most subjects in the first cohort. Because HLA typing was missing for some donors at each locus, association tests included only the typed subset. In a later analysis, several top co-occurrence clusters were reported to appear linked to parvovirus B19, influenza, CMV and Epstein-Barr virus. CMV serostatus was the only immune exposure information available for the cohort. A later analysis found that most CMV-associated TCR beta chains appeared HLA-restricted, with HLA associations seemingly driven largely by CMV exposure. Only TCR beta chains were sequenced in this cohort, and the absence of alpha or paired-chain data limited detectable features.

CDR1 and CDR2, looked up from the germline V gene, are SGHTA and FQGNSA. The CDR3 contains 15 residues, cysteine and phenylalanine counted. Of the read, only the CDR3 DNA is kept; its 45 bases are in frame from base 1. V drops 5 bases and J drops 5 bases, leaving 18 bases in between. The cohort consisted of hundreds of healthy bone marrow donors. All cohort members were sampled while nominally healthy, although unrecorded immune exposures were likely present. The donor tested CMV seronegative, placing the donor among the roughly 350 seronegative members of the cohort. Each donor provided a peripheral blood sample, and peripheral blood mononuclear cells were used for TCR beta sequencing. The Qiagen DNeasy Blood Extraction Kit was used to extract genomic DNA from the blood cell samples.

Here the chain combines TRBV7-2 and TRBJ1-2, and the D gene may be TRBD1, 6 bases matching. This TCR was sampled from a boy aged 2-15 years in good health and CMV-seronegative. Sequenced material: PBMCs. The nucleotide sequence reads TGTGCCAGCAGCCCCGACCTGGGGGGGGCTTATGGCTACACCTTC. Protein translation: CASSPDLGGAYGYTF.